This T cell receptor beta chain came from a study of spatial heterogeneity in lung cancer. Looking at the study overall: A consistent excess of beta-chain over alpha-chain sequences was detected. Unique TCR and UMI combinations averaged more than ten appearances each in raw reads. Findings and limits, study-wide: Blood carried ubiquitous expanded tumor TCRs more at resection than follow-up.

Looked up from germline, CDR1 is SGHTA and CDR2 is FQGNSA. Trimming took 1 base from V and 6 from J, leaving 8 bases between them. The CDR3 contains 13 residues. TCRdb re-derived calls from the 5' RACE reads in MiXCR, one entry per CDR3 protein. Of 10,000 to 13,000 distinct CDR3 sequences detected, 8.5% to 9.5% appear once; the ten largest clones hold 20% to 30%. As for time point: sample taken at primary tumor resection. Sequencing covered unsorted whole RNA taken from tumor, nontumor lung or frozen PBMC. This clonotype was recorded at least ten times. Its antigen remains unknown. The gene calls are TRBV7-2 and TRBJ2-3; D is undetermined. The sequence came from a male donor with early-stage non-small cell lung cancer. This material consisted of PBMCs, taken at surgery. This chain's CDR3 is CASSLVGYDTQYF. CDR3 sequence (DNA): TGTGCCAGCAGCTTAGTCGGCTACGATACGCAGTATTTT.